The 9 T cell receptor beta chains below were found in one sample sequenced in a study of tumor-infiltrating lymphocytes in primary liver carcinoma. Out of unsorted whole blood came the blood RNA, and germline DNA was extracted as well. A primer matching the constant region was used to make TCR beta cDNA from 500 ng of total RNA. Three nested multiplex PCR rounds, a slightly modified ARM-PCR method, built the TCR beta libraries. The first two PCR rounds used TRBV1-TRBV30 forward primers with a C-beta reverse primer, about 10 cycles each. TCRdb redid the calling of the multiplex PCR reads with MiXCR, one entry per CDR3 protein. This table holds 200,000 or so distinct CDR3 sequences, 65% found once. The sequencing sample was made of peripheral blood. Receptors originate from a woman aged 60-70 years with primary liver carcinoma and hepatitis B virus infection.

Comment on this clonotype: A much larger clone lies one base from this, so it may be a read error. This chain joins TRBV4-1 and TRBJ2-3, with unresolved D. Germline V gene lookup returns CDR1 MGHRA and CDR2 YSYEKL. The CDR3 contains 16 residues. The CDR3 region has the DNA TGCGCCAACAGCCAAGTAAATCTAGTTAGCACAGATACGCAGTATTTT. This gives the protein CANSQVNLVSTDTQYF.

Concerning this clonotype itself: Sequence at one end of the junction differs from germline and may be a read error. The rearrangement links TRBV11-2 to TRBJ1-1; D remains unclear. CDR1 is SGHAT, CDR2 FQNNGV, per germline. There are 13 residues in the CDR3. CDR3 nucleotides: TGTGCCAACAGCTTAGGAAGATTGCCAAAAGCTTTCTTT. It translates to CANSLGRLPKAFF.

This clonotype was recorded only once. Since a much larger clone is just one base distant, this may be a read error. V is TRBV4-1 and J is TRBJ2-5, with a possible D match to TRBD1 (6 bases). The CDR3 has 14 amino acids. Germline lookup yields CDR1 MGHRA and CDR2 YSYEKL. V dropped 1 base and J dropped 5 bases, with 11 bases sitting between them. DNA for the CDR3: TGCGCCAGCAGCCAAGGGGTGGGGGCCGAGACCCAGTACTTC. Its protein product is CASSQGVGAETQYF.

This chain joins TRBV11-2 and TRBJ2-3, with D uncertain. The CDR3 contains 16 residues. V was trimmed by 7 bases and J by 0 bases, leaving 17 bases between them. Germline-derived CDR1 and CDR2 are SGHAT and FQNNGV. DNA for the CDR3: TGTGCCAGCAACTCGTTAGGCACTGGGAGCACAGATACGCAGTATTTT. Its translation: CASNSLGTGSTDTQYF.

This chain uses TRBV28 with TRBJ2-1; the D gene is possibly TRBD2 (5 bases). CDR3 length: 12 amino acids. The V and J ends lost 2 bases and 16 bases respectively, with 15 bases between them. Germline V lookup: CDR1 MDHEN, CDR2 SYDVKM. As DNA, the CDR3 is TGTGCCAGCAGTTTACGGGGTGCAGCTGCTTTCTTC. This gives the protein CASSLRGAAAFF.

The sample holds many counts of this clonotype. The gene calls are TRBV29-1 and TRBJ2-1, with TRBD2 matching over 15 bases. CDR1 SQVTM and CDR2 ANQGSEA come from the germline V gene. Unmatched junction bases numbered 17, after V lost 5 bases and J lost 0 bases. The CDR3 runs 21 residues. Here the CDR3 DNA reads TGCAGCGTTCTAGGGTTCCCCGGGACTAGCGGGAGGACAAGCTCCTACAATGAGCAGTTCTTC. This sequence encodes CSVLGFPGTSGRTSSYNEQFF.

This clonotype appeared once. The CDR3 does not close with the conserved phenylalanine or tryptophan, likely indicating a read error. This chain links TRBV5-4 with TRBJ2-7; no reliable D call. Germline CDR1 SGHNT, CDR2 YYREEE (reference sequence). The length of the CDR3 is 15 residues. Written as DNA, the CDR3 is TGTGCCAGCAGCTTGGAGGGTGTCCTCTCCTACGATCAGTACTCC. It is translated as CASSLEGVLSYDQYS.

On this clonotype: The conserved final phenylalanine or tryptophan is absent from the CDR3, which likely points to a read error. The CDR3 DNA reads TGCGCCAGCCGTCCAGGGGCGCTTGACTATGGCTACACCGTC. Its translation: CASRPGALDYGYTV. The chain is built from TRBV28 and TRBJ1-2, with D possibly matching TRBD1 (6 bases). Germline CDR1 is MDHEN and CDR2 is SYDVKM. This CDR3 spans 14 amino acids.

To note about this clonotype: As the CDR3 is not closed by the conserved phenylalanine or tryptophan, this likely results from a read error. The rearrangement links TRBV29-1 to TRBJ2-3; no definite D call. Germline V gives CDR1 SQVTM, CDR2 ANQGSEA. The CDR3 loop spans 10 amino acids. The CDR3 protein is CSIDTNTQYS. The CDR3 nucleotides are TGCAGCATTGACACAAATACGCAGTATTCT.